What follows is one TCR beta chain and its context. Its matching antigen is unknown. Measured with immunoSEQ multiplex PCR; TCRdb has only the in-frame clones, and not every one. The repertoire holds about 76,000 clones, with about nine tenths as singletons. The data belong to a study of PD-1 blockade in classical Hodgkin lymphoma. The study, taken as a whole, reports: By C4D1, diversity of CD4+ TCRs had risen significantly, whereas that of CD8+ TCRs had not.

Relapse after autologous stem cell transplantation occurred in every patient, and brentuximab vedotin exposure varied. The ends were cut back, 3 bases at V and 4 bases at J, with 19 bases in the middle. CDR1 is MNHEY and CDR2 is SMNVEV in the germline V gene (reference sequence). The CDR3 loop spans 16 amino acids. Sequencing was performed on peripheral blood mononuclear cells (PBMCs), taken at baseline. V is TRBV27 and J is TRBJ2-7; D is possibly TRBD2 (6 bases). The TCR comes from a human donor with classical Hodgkin lymphoma. The chain's CDR3 is CASSLAGPSRGYEQYF. The CDR3 region has the DNA TGTGCCAGCAGTTTGGCGGGACCTTCGAGAGGATACGAGCAGTACTTC.